Following are 26 T cell receptor beta chains from one sample sequenced in a study of cytomegalovirus exposure and HLA in healthy donors. The study ran its PCR with 60 Vbeta and 13 Jbeta primers. Assay used: immunoSEQ multiplex PCR; TCRdb lists only in-frame clones, some missing. The sample includes 120,000 or so clones, about 81% seen only once; the top ten take under 3%. The sequenced sample was PBMCs. The source is a woman aged 35 to 49 in good health and CMV-seropositive.

The CDR3 loop is CASSALQGAGLSTDTQYF. DNA for the CDR3: TGTGCCAGTAGTGCGCTACAGGGAGCGGGATTGAGCACAGATACGCAGTATTTT. The chain has TRBV19 and TRBJ2-3; D possibly corresponds to TRBD2 (7 bases). The CDR3 runs to 18 residues. Germline V gene sequence: CDR1 LNHDA, CDR2 SQIVND (reference sequence). With 5 bases removed from V and 0 bases from J, the gap between germline ends came to 21 bases. Complete variable domain (other parts from reference TRBV19 and TRBJ2-3): DGGITQSPKYLFRKEGQNVTLSCEQNLNHDAMYWYRQDPGQGLRLIYYSQIVNDFQKGDIAEGYSVSREKKESFPLTVTSAQKNPTAFYLCASSALQGAGLSTDTQYFGPGTRLTVL.

The chain links TRBV6-1 to TRBJ1-6, with TRBD1 matching over 7 bases. V was clipped by 10 bases and J by 5 bases; unmatched bases: 5. Germline-derived CDR1 and CDR2 are MNHNS and SASEGT. The CDR3 extends over 13 amino acids. The CDR3 nucleotides are TGTGCCACGACGACAGGGAATAATTCACCCCTCCACTTT. Residues: CATTTGNNSPLHF.

This sequence joins TRBV6-1 and TRBJ2-7; maybe TRBD1 (5 bases). The germline CDR1 and CDR2 sequences are MNHNS and SASEGT. This CDR3 has 14 amino acids. The germline V and J ends were trimmed by 2 bases and 2 bases, with 10 bases remaining between them. This CDR3 reads CASSEYRTPYEQYF. The CDR3 DNA reads TGTGCCAGCAGTGAATACAGGACCCCCTACGAGCAGTACTTC.

The chain carries TRBV2 and TRBJ1-1; no reliable D call. This CDR3 region has 14 residues. Germline-derived CDR1 and CDR2 are SNHLY and FYNNEI. The V end was cut by 5 bases, the J end by 0 bases, with 10 bases between. Here the CDR3 reads CASSSSVMNTEAFF. CDR3 DNA: TGTGCCAGCAGTTCGTCAGTGATGAACACTGAAGCTTTCTTT.

This chain connects TRBV18 to TRBJ1-2; tentative D call: TRBD1 (6 bases). Germline V gene sequence: CDR1 KGHSH, CDR2 LQKENI. CDR3 length equals 16 residues. Trimming took 3 bases from V and 4 from J, leaving 18 bases between them. As DNA, the CDR3 is TGTGCCAGCTCACCGGGAAAGAGGTACAGGGCCTATGGCTACACCTTC. Translated: CASSPGKRYRAYGYTF.

This chain connects TRBV4-3 to TRBJ1-2; no definite D call. The germline gives CDR1 LGHNA, CDR2 YSLEER. The V end was cut by 0 bases, the J end by 2 bases, with 7 bases between. The CDR3 is made up of 14 amino acids. The CDR3 region is CASSQDGQNYGYTF. The CDR3 nucleotides read TGCGCCAGCAGCCAAGATGGCCAGAACTATGGCTACACCTTC.

This rearrangement joins TRBV6-5 to TRBJ1-2; D might be TRBD1 (6 bases). Trimming took 0 bases from V and 4 from J, leaving 9 bases between them. The CDR3 runs 14 residues. CDR1 is MNHEY and CDR2 is SVGAGI in the germline V gene. The CDR3 here is CASSYSQGSYGYTF. The CDR3 DNA is TGTGCCAGCAGTTACTCGCAGGGGAGCTATGGCTACACCTTC.

The DNA for the CDR3 is TGCGCCAGCAGCTCCTGGACTAGCGGGGGGAATGAGCAGTTCTTC. This encodes CASSSWTSGGNEQFF. The rearrangement uses TRBV5-1 and TRBJ2-1, with 14 bases lining up with TRBD2. Germline loops: CDR1 SGHRS, CDR2 YFSETQ. The CDR3 contains 15 residues. Trimming removed 3 bases from V and 7 bases from J; junction bases left unmatched: 3.

The rearrangement joins TRBV4-1 to TRBJ2-1; D gene unclear. The CDR3 length is 13 residues. The germline gives CDR1 MGHRA, CDR2 YSYEKL. Trimming cost V 1 base and J 10 bases, with 11 bases left between them. CDR3 DNA sequence: TGCGCCAGCAGCCAAGGTCCGGCCAGGGAGCAGTTCTTC. Protein sequence: CASSQGPAREQFF.

The CDR3 bases are TGTGCCAGCAGTTTAGGGGGCGACTCCTACGAGCAGTACTTC. This codes for CASSLGGDSYEQYF. The chain links TRBV27 to TRBJ2-5; maybe TRBD1 (6 bases). The end of the DNA is better explained by TRBJ2-7, so the J call may be wrong. The CDR3 totals 14 residues. The V gene's germline CDR1 is MNHEY and CDR2 SMNVEV (reference sequence).

J is TRBJ1-2 and V is TRBV5-6; 11 positions match TRBD1. Germline V lookup: CDR1 SGHDT, CDR2 YYEEEE. V trimming: 4 bases; J trimming: 4 bases; junction bases outside the gene matches: 6. The CDR3 runs 15 residues. CDR3 protein: CASSLDGTGGYGYTF. CDR3 bases: TGTGCCAGCAGCCTCGACGGGACAGGGGGCTATGGCTACACCTTC.

The chain couples TRBV28 to TRBJ2-7; 7 bases line up with TRBD2. Germline V CDR1 and CDR2: MDHEN, SYDVKM. Trimming cost V 5 bases and J 6 bases; bases outside gene matches: 7. CDR3 length: 13 residues. CDR3 sequence reads: CASSTMRGFEQYF. CDR3 nucleotides: TGTGCCAGCAGTACAATGCGGGGGTTCGAGCAGTACTTC.

The chain carries TRBV7-2 and TRBJ2-2; D perhaps matches TRBD2 (5 bases). The germline CDR1 and CDR2 sequences are SGHTA and FQGNSA. V lost 2 bases and J lost 3, with 13 bases in between. The CDR3 has 16 residues. CDR3 nucleotide sequence: TGTGCCAGCAGCTTAAGTCTAGCTTGGGACACCGGGGAGCTGTTTTTT. Translated: CASSLSLAWDTGELFF. Full variable domain (missing parts from reference TRBV7-2 and TRBJ2-2): GAGVSQSPSNKVTEKGKDVELRCDPISGHTALYWYRQSLGQGLEFLIYFQGNSAPDKSGLPSDRFSAERTGGSVSTLTIQRTQQEDSAVYLCASSLSLAWDTGELFFGEGSRLTVL.

V gene TRBV14 combines with J gene TRBJ1-3; D is possibly TRBD1 (5 bases). Germline V gives CDR1 SGHDN, CDR2 FVKESK. The V end was cut by 4 bases, the J end by 0 bases, with 7 bases between. The CDR3 loop spans 14 amino acids. The CDR3 DNA reads TGTGCCAGCAGCCCCGGACACTCTGGAAACACCATATATTTT. Translating gives CASSPGHSGNTIYF.

The chain recombines TRBV5-1 with TRBJ2-1, with 8 bases lining up with TRBD2. Germline trimming cut 3 bases from V and 8 bases from J; bases unmatched to any gene: 10. This CDR3 spans 15 amino acids. Germline CDR1 and CDR2: SGHRS and YFSETQ. The CDR3 region is CASSSTSGSRDEQFF. As DNA, the CDR3 is TGCGCCAGCAGCTCTACTAGCGGAAGCCGCGATGAGCAGTTCTTC.

Only one count was recorded for this clone. This chain links TRBV28 with TRBJ2-5, with 7 bases matching TRBD1. The CDR3 covers 16 residues. V lost 5 bases, J lost 1 base, and 10 bases stayed unmatched. CDR1 is MDHEN, CDR2 SYDVKM, per germline. The CDR3 bases are TGTGCCAGCAGTACACTGACAGGGAACGCCCAAGAGACCCAGTACTTC. It yields the protein CASSTLTGNAQETQYF. Looking up the rest from reference TRBV28 and TRBJ2-5 gives the full variable domain: DVKVTQSSRYLVKRTGEKVFLECVQDMDHENMFWYRQDPGLGLRLIYFSYDVKMKEKGDIPEGYSVSREKKERFSLILESASTNQTSMYLCASSTLTGNAQETQYFGPGTRLLVL.

This chain joins TRBV28 and TRBJ2-7; D not resolved. The CDR3 spans 13 residues. With 3 bases removed from V and 2 bases from J, the gap between germline ends came to 8 bases. The germline V gene encodes CDR1 MDHEN and CDR2 SYDVKM. The CDR3 region has the DNA TGTGCCAGCAGTTTCGGCAGGCCCTACGAGCAGTACTTC. Translated, it gives CASSFGRPYEQYF.

The rearrangement joins TRBV7-8 to TRBJ2-6, with TRBD1 matching over 7 bases. The CDR3 has 21 amino acids. Germline loops: CDR1 SGHVS, CDR2 FQNEAQ. J was trimmed by 0 bases and V by 0 bases; bases with no gene match: 14. CDR3 nucleotide sequence: TGTGCCAGCAGCTTAGCTTTCGTACCGGGACAGCACAACTCTGGGGCCAACGTCCTGACTTTC. Its translation is CASSLAFVPGQHNSGANVLTF.

This clone was detected only once. The chain uses TRBV29-1 and TRBJ1-1; 8 nucleotides line up with TRBD1. Losses at the gene ends were 6 bases for V and 1 base for J; bases not matched to a gene: 1. The CDR3 spans 12 residues. Germline lookup yields CDR1 SQVTM and CDR2 ANQGSEA. The CDR3 DNA is TGCAGCGTAGGGACAGGGAACACTGAAGCTTTCTTT. Protein: CSVGTGNTEAFF.

V gene TRBV29-1 combines with J gene TRBJ2-2; TRBD1 matches at 8 bases. This CDR3 has 13 amino acids. The V and J ends lost 6 bases and 7 bases, in that order; junction bases with no gene match: 7. Looked up from germline, CDR1 is SQVTM and CDR2 is ANQGSEA. The CDR3 here is CSVAWTGFGELFF. CDR3 nucleotides: TGCAGCGTCGCATGGACAGGGTTCGGGGAGCTGTTTTTT.

This chain joins TRBV27 and TRBJ1-1, with D unresolved. Trimming removed 6 bases at V and 4 bases at J, with 15 bases between. This CDR3 has 14 amino acids. The germline V gene encodes CDR1 MNHEY and CDR2 SMNVEV (reference sequence). In DNA form, the CDR3 reads TGTGCCAGCAGCCCACTCCTACCTCTCACTGAAGCTTTCTTT. It translates to CASSPLLPLTEAFF.

The chain uses TRBV7-2 and TRBJ2-2; 9 bases are shared with TRBD1. The germline gives CDR1 SGHTA, CDR2 FQGNSA. V shed 5 bases, J shed 6 bases, and the junction held 4 bases outside the gene matches. There are 14 residues in the CDR3. CDR3 protein: CASSIQGAAGELFF. Here the CDR3 DNA reads TGTGCCAGCAGCATACAGGGGGCCGCCGGGGAGCTGTTTTTT. Full variable domain (remainder filled in from reference TRBV7-2 and TRBJ2-2): GAGVSQSPSNKVTEKGKDVELRCDPISGHTALYWYRQSLGQGLEFLIYFQGNSAPDKSGLPSDRFSAERTGGSVSTLTIQRTQQEDSAVYLCASSIQGAAGELFFGEGSRLTVL.

The V and J genes are TRBV7-2 and TRBJ2-7, with D possibly matching TRBD2 (5 bases). The CDR3 length is 13 residues. Germline-derived CDR1 and CDR2 are SGHTA and FQGNSA. The V and J ends lost 6 bases and 5 bases respectively, with 14 bases between them. The CDR3 region has the DNA TGTGCCAGCAGTTTTGGCGCCGGGGACGAGCAGTACTTC. This encodes CASSFGAGDEQYF.

This rearrangement joins TRBV6-1 to TRBJ2-5; 13 bases map to TRBD2. CDR1 is MNHNS, CDR2 SASEGT, per germline. The CDR3 extends over 17 amino acids. With V trimmed by 4 bases and J by 2 bases, 7 bases remained unmatched. The CDR3 loop reads CASSAGLAGARQETQYF. The CDR3, as DNA: TGTGCCAGCAGTGCCGGACTAGCGGGGGCCAGACAAGAGACCCAGTACTTC.

The chain carries TRBV30 and TRBJ1-1, with D uncertain. The CDR3 runs 11 residues. CDR1 GTSNPN and CDR2 SVGIG come from the germline V gene (reference sequence). The V gene lost 5 bases and the J gene lost 1 base, with 5 bases spanning the gap. CDR3 DNA sequence: TGTGCCTGGCGGGAGAACACTGAAGCTTTCTTT. Translated, it gives CAWRENTEAFF.

The chain joins TRBV18 to TRBJ1-5; D is undetermined. The germline V gene has CDR1 KGHSH and CDR2 LQKENI. CDR3 length: 16 amino acids. Trimming left V 1 base short and J 6 bases short, with 16 bases between. In DNA, the CDR3 is TGTGCCAGCTCACCACGGCGGCCGGAGGAGGTTCAGCCCCAGCATTTT. Translated, it gives CASSPRRPEEVQPQHF.